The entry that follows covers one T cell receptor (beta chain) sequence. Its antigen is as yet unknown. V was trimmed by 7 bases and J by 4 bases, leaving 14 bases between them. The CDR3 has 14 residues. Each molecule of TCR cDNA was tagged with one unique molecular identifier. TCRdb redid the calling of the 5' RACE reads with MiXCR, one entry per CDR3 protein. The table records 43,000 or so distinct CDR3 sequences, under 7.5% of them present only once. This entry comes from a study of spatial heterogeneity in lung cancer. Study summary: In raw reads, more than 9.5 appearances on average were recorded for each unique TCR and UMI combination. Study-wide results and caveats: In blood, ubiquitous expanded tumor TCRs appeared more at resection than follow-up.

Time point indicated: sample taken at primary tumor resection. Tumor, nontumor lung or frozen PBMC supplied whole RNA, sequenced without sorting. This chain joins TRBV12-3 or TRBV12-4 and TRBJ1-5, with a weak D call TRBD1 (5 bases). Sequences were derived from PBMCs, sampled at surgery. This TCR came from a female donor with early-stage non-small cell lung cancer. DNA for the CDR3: TGTGCCAGCAACGAGAACGGGGGAAATCAGCCCCAGCATTTT. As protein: CASNENGGNQPQHF.